This TCR beta chain was documented in a study of T cell responses to AZD1222 COVID-19 vaccine. Study-level points and caveats: Sampling that yielded the repertoires occurred only after the peak T cell response. Vaccine-related CD4 TCRs covered spike, predominating at 160-218 and 743-854. There were mostly white British donors and more females than males, and clonal diversity was possibly underestimated.

Sequenced by immunoSEQ multiplex PCR; TCRdb stores in-frame clones only, minus some. Among 150,000 to 200,000 clones, 90% were seen once, and the ten largest hold about 6%. The V gene's germline CDR1 is MDHEN and CDR2 SYDVKM. The CDR3 extends over 15 amino acids. V was pared by 7 bases and J by 3 bases, with 8 bases of the junction left unmatched. Of note for this clone: The antigen remains unidentified.

Timing groups of about 4 and about 12 weeks for second doses were pooled. The TCR comes from an adult who received the AZD1222 COVID-19 vaccine. This rearrangement joins TRBV28 to TRBJ2-1, with TRBD2 identical over 8 bases. The source was peripheral blood, collected 28 days after the second AZD1222 dose. CDR3 DNA sequence: TGTGCCAGCACCGTTACTAGCGGAGACTACAATGAGCAGTTCTTC. Its translation: CASTVTSGDYNEQFF.